This entry lists 13 T cell receptor beta chains sequenced from one sample in a study of blood T cell repertoires in COVID-19. TCRdb's table, derived via immunoSEQ multiplex PCR, lists solely in-frame clones and lacks some. The sample carries tens of thousands of clones, roughly 87% recorded once. Sequencing was carried out using peripheral blood. These receptors originate from a man aged 35 to 55 with COVID-19, enrolled during active disease.

This clone has just one count. The V gene is TRBV14, the J gene TRBJ1-1, with D possibly TRBD1 on 5 matching bases. With 2 bases removed from V and 11 bases from J, the gap between germline ends came to 15 bases. Germline CDR1 SGHDN, CDR2 FVKESK. CDR3 length: 13 amino acids. The CDR3 spells CASSQSEGLGAFF. CDR3 DNA sequence: TGTGCCAGCAGCCAAAGCGAGGGACTAGGGGCTTTCTTT.

The rearrangement uses TRBV4-2 and TRBJ1-5; D unresolved. V dropped 1 base and J dropped 4 bases, with 11 bases sitting between them. Germline V gene sequence: CDR1 LGHNA, CDR2 YNFKEQ. This CDR3 is built from 15 residues. CDR3 loop: CASSQGGVANQPQHF. Written as DNA, the CDR3 is TGTGCCAGCAGCCAAGGAGGAGTGGCTAATCAGCCCCAGCATTTT.

The chain is built from TRBV18 and TRBJ1-3; 7 bases map to TRBD1. In germline, CDR1 is KGHSH, CDR2 LQKENI. J lost 9 bases, V lost 2 bases, and 7 bases had no gene match. The CDR3 contains 14 residues. CDR3 DNA sequence: TGTGCCAGCTCACCATCACAGGGGCCTAGCACCATATATTTT. Its protein is CASSPSQGPSTIYF.

There are a few counts of this clone. The rearrangement links TRBV11-2 to TRBJ1-1, with 8 bases aligning to TRBD1. V was clipped by 5 bases and J by 6 bases; unmatched bases: 5. The CDR3 covers 13 residues. Germline loops: CDR1 SGHAT, CDR2 FQNNGV. CDR3 nucleotides: TGTGCCAGCAGCCCAGGACAGGGAGCTGAAGCTTTCTTT. Amino acids: CASSPGQGAEAFF.

In DNA form, the CDR3 reads TGTGCCGGGGGCGGAATTTTAGATGAGCAGTTCTTC. Amino acids: CAGGGILDEQFF. V is TRBV28 and J is TRBJ2-1; weak D call: TRBD1 (6 bases). The CDR3 consists of 12 residues. V gave up 11 bases and J gave up 8 bases, with 16 bases separating them. Germline lookup yields CDR1 MDHEN and CDR2 SYDVKM.

This chain connects TRBV19 to TRBJ2-2, with D possibly TRBD2 on 5 matching bases. The CDR3 extends over 13 amino acids. V gave up 5 bases and J gave up 5 bases, with 9 bases separating them. Germline loops: CDR1 LNHDA, CDR2 SQIVND (reference sequence). The CDR3 protein is CASSPGDTGELFF. CDR3 in DNA: TGTGCCAGTAGTCCCGGGGATACCGGGGAGCTGTTTTTT. Full variable domain (remainder filled in from reference TRBV19 and TRBJ2-2): DGGITQSPKYLFRKEGQNVTLSCEQNLNHDAMYWYRQDPGQGLRLIYYSQIVNDFQKGDIAEGYSVSREKKESFPLTVTSAQKNPTAFYLCASSPGDTGELFFGEGSRLTVL.

The chain employs TRBV5-4 and TRBJ2-3; no clear D gene. The ends were cut back, 4 bases at V and 4 bases at J, with 10 bases in the middle. The CDR3 has 13 residues. Germline CDR1 reads SGHNT; CDR2 reads YYREEE (reference sequence). The CDR3 is CASSTPPPDTQYF. The CDR3 bases are TGTGCCAGCAGCACACCTCCCCCAGATACGCAGTATTTT.

The chain employs TRBV5-1 and TRBJ1-1, with 10 bases lining up with TRBD1. Germline CDR1 and CDR2: SGHRS and YFSETQ. CDR3 length: 14 amino acids. Germline trimming cut 3 bases from V and 5 bases from J; bases unmatched to any gene: 4. The CDR3 sequence is CASSSGQGGTEAFF. The DNA for the CDR3 is TGCGCCAGCAGCTCCGGACAGGGGGGGACTGAAGCTTTCTTT.

The V gene is TRBV21-1, the J gene TRBJ2-4; TRBD1, the D gene given by the table, was not confirmed from the DNA. TRBV21-1 is recorded as a pseudogene. The CDR3 is 15 amino acids. The CDR3 loop is CASSPDSLAKNIQYF. In DNA form, the CDR3 reads TGTGCCAGCAGCCCGGACAGTCTTGCCAAAAACATTCAGTACTTC.

The CDR3 nucleotides read TGTGCCAGCAGCCAAGAGCAGGGGGCGTATGGCTACACCTTC. Its protein is CASSQEQGAYGYTF. This chain joins TRBV4-2 and TRBJ1-2; 8 bases line up with TRBD1. With V trimmed by 0 bases and J by 5 bases, 2 bases remained unmatched. CDR1 is LGHNA, CDR2 YNFKEQ, per germline. CDR3 length: 14 residues.

This clone has only one observation. The chain links TRBV3-1 (or the pseudogene TRBV3-2) to TRBJ2-4; D is perhaps TRBD2 (6 bases). The CDR3 loop spans 17 amino acids. CDR1 LGHDT and CDR2 YNNKEL come from the germline V gene (reference sequence). Trimming left V 0 bases short and J 3 bases short, with 15 bases between. CDR3 region: CASSQDHPGVLKNIQYF. The CDR3 DNA sequence: TGTGCCAGCAGCCAAGATCATCCGGGAGTTCTCAAAAACATTCAGTACTTC.

This clone was seen once. The V call is TRBV25-1, the J call TRBJ2-3; no definite D call. The CDR3 is made up of 13 amino acids. Per the germline V gene, CDR1 is MGHDK and CDR2 is SYGVNS. V lost 3 bases and J 3 bases, leaving 7 bases between the germline ends. The CDR3 reads CASSETGTDTQYF. Here the CDR3 DNA reads TGTGCCAGCAGTGAGACTGGAACAGATACGCAGTATTTT.

The sample holds one count of this clone. The chain's CDR3 is CASSQDRLAGSYEQYF. The CDR3 coding sequence is TGCGCCAGCAGCCAAGATAGACTAGCGGGTTCTTACGAGCAGTACTTC. The chain couples TRBV4-1 to TRBJ2-7; 10 bases match TRBD2. CDR3 length: 16 residues. Germline V gene lookup returns CDR1 MGHRA and CDR2 YSYEKL. Trimming took 0 bases from V and 4 from J; bases not matched to a gene: 6.